One sample yielded the 21 T cell receptor beta chains listed below, sequenced in a study of T cells in Graves' hyperthyroidism and ophthalmopathy. RNA transcripts served as the template for amplifying TCR beta CDR3 regions. TCR CDR3 underwent first-round RT-PCR with the HTBI primer set. One entry per CDR3 protein, called by TCRdb with MiXCR from the multiplex PCR reads. The sample records about 640,000 distinct CDR3 sequences, more than 20% being singletons. Source material: blood. Every receptor here comes from a man aged 30-40 years with Graves' ophthalmopathy.

The sample holds a few counts of this clonotype. The genes are TRBV5-1 and TRBJ2-7, with D maybe TRBD1 (6 bases). V shed 5 bases and J shed 0 bases, with 12 bases lying between them. The CDR3 totals 14 residues. CDR1 is SGHRS, CDR2 YFSETQ, per germline. The CDR3 reads CASSTGTSSYEQYF. CDR3 DNA: TGCGCCAGCAGTACCGGGACAAGCTCCTACGAGCAGTACTTC. The whole variable domain, filled in from reference TRBV5-1 and TRBJ2-7, reads KAGVTQTPRYLIKTRGQQVTLSCSPISGHRSVSWYQQTPGQGLQFLFEYFSETQRNKGNFPGRFSGRQFSNSRSEMNVSTLELGDSALYLCASSTGTSSYEQYFGPGTRLTVT.

This clonotype was picked up many times. This chain uses TRBV12-3 or TRBV12-4 with TRBJ1-5; D unresolved. Trimming left V 4 bases short and J 0 bases short, with 19 bases between. There are 18 residues in the CDR3. The CDR3 protein is CASSYKGTQAYSNQPQHF. Written as DNA, the CDR3 is TGTGCCAGCAGTTATAAGGGTACGCAGGCATATAGCAATCAGCCCCAGCATTTT.

A few counts support this clonotype. V usage is TRBV7-2 and J usage is TRBJ2-5, with TRBD2 identical over 12 bases. The trim removed 3 bases at V and 5 bases at J, leaving 10 bases unmatched. The length of the CDR3 is 17 residues. Per germline, CDR1 SGHTA and CDR2 FQGNSA. CDR3 DNA sequence: TGTGCCAGCAGCTTCCGACTAGCGGGAGATTGGGGGGAGACCCAGTACTTC. Its protein is CASSFRLAGDWGETQYF.

This clonotype appeared once. The rearrangement links TRBV15 to TRBJ2-1; possible D gene TRBD2, 5 bases. There are 16 residues in the CDR3. The V gene's germline CDR1 is LNHNV and CDR2 YYDKDF (reference sequence). V was trimmed by 1 base and J by 3 bases, leaving 13 bases between them. The CDR3 reads CATSRGGLNDYNEQFF. The CDR3 bases are TGTGCCACCAGCAGAGGAGGACTGAACGACTACAATGAGCAGTTCTTC.

The J gene is TRBJ1-1, the V gene TRBV28, with D perhaps TRBD1 (6 bases). Trimming pared 2 bases from V and 1 base from J, leaving 14 bases between. The CDR3 covers 16 residues. Germline V gene sequence: CDR1 MDHEN, CDR2 SYDVKM. CDR3 nucleotide sequence: TGTGCCAGCAGTTTAACAGGGAAACTTGAGAACACTGAAGCTTTCTTT. It codes for CASSLTGKLENTEAFF.

Concerning this clonotype itself: The CDR3 ends on some other residue instead of the conserved phenylalanine or tryptophan, so this is likely a read error. The rearrangement links TRBV29-1 to TRBJ1-2; TRBD1 matches at 9 bases. CDR1 is SQVTM and CDR2 is ANQGSEA in the germline V gene. V gave up 7 bases and J gave up 2 bases; unmatched junction bases: 8. The CDR3 runs to 14 residues. Written as DNA, the CDR3 is TGCAGCGGAATAGCCGGGACAGGGAACTATGGCTACACCTCC. Translated, it gives CSGIAGTGNYGYTS.

J is TRBJ2-5 and V is TRBV20-1, with TRBD1 as a possible D gene (5 bases). V lost 8 bases and J lost 4, with 29 bases in between. The CDR3 totals 17 residues. The germline V gene has CDR1 DFQATT and CDR2 SNEGSKA (reference sequence). This chain's CDR3 is CSTTITGHKGAGETQYF. CDR3 in DNA: TGCAGTACCACCATAACCGGCCATAAAGGGGCAGGAGAGACCCAGTACTTC.

This clonotype was observed a few times. The J gene is TRBJ2-5, the V gene TRBV10-3; 7 bases fit TRBD2. This CDR3 is 14 amino acids long. V lost 6 bases to trimming and J lost 4 bases; unmatched junction nucleotides: 8. CDR1 is ENHRY, CDR2 SYGVKD, per germline. Here the CDR3 reads CAIRTDGGRETQYF. For the CDR3, the DNA is TGTGCCATCAGGACCGACGGGGGGAGAGAGACCCAGTACTTC.

There are a few counts of this clonotype. The chain is built from TRBV7-2 and TRBJ2-7; 13 bases line up with TRBD2. This CDR3 is 17 amino acids long. Losses at the gene ends were 5 bases for V and 7 bases for J; bases not matched to a gene: 14. Germline CDR1 is SGHTA and CDR2 is FQGNSA. The CDR3 DNA reads TGTGCCAGCAGCCCGAAAGGGGTAGGACTAGCGGGAGATGAGCAGTACTTC. Residues: CASSPKGVGLAGDEQYF.

The chain joins TRBV5-6 to TRBJ2-1; 11 bases match TRBD2. CDR3 length equals 16 residues. J lost 16 bases, V lost 0 bases, and 15 bases had no gene match. Looked up from germline, CDR1 is SGHDT and CDR2 is YYEEEE. The DNA for the CDR3 is TGTGCCAGCAGCTTGGCCCCCACTAGCGGGAGTTTTGAGTACTTCTTC. Encoded protein: CASSLAPTSGSFEYFF.

This clonotype was detected only a few times. The J gene is TRBJ1-1, the V gene TRBV9, with D unclear. The CDR3 is made up of 15 amino acids. Germline V gene sequence: CDR1 SGDLS, CDR2 YYNGEE. V lost 5 bases, J lost 2 bases, and 16 bases lay in between. In DNA form, the CDR3 reads TGTGCCAGCAGTTCGGGGTTCAAGCCTAACACTGAAGCTTTCTTT. Protein sequence: CASSSGFKPNTEAFF.

This clonotype was observed a few times. The chain joins TRBV7-6 to TRBJ1-5, with D possibly matching TRBD1 (6 bases). CDR1 and CDR2 from the germline V gene are SGHVS and FNYEAQ. Trimming stripped 5 bases from V and 0 bases from J, with 11 bases between. This CDR3 is built from 15 residues. The CDR3 is CASSARTVSNQPQHF. The DNA for the CDR3 is TGTGCCAGCAGCGCCCGGACAGTTAGCAATCAGCCCCAGCATTTT.

The chain links TRBV13 to TRBJ2-1; the match to TRBD2 covers 11 bases. V shed 4 bases and J 10 bases; nucleotides not matched to a gene: 18. Germline CDR1 reads PRHDT; CDR2 reads FYEKMQ (reference sequence). There are 18 residues in the CDR3. The CDR3 nucleotides are TGTGCCAGCAGCTCCCCCTATGGGCTAGCGGGAGGTCCATCCGAGCAGTTCTTC. This gives the protein CASSSPYGLAGGPSEQFF.

This clonotype came up many times. This chain uses TRBV2 with TRBJ2-7, with TRBD1 matching over 12 bases. Losses at the gene ends were 6 bases for V and 3 bases for J; bases not matched to a gene: 6. Germline lookup yields CDR1 SNHLY and CDR2 FYNNEI. The CDR3 spans 15 residues. CDR3: CASRAGQGAFYEQYF. The CDR3 DNA sequence: TGTGCCAGCAGGGCGGGACAGGGGGCTTTCTACGAGCAGTACTTC.

The V and J genes are TRBV30 and TRBJ2-1, with TRBD2 matching over 12 bases. CDR1 is GTSNPN and CDR2 is SVGIG in the germline V gene (reference sequence). The CDR3 is 13 amino acids. V lost 7 bases, J lost 7 bases, and 5 bases stayed unmatched. CDR3 DNA sequence: TGTGCCTATACTAGCGGGAGGTCGAATGAGCAGTTCTTC. Translation gives CAYTSGRSNEQFF.

The chain has TRBV11-2 and TRBJ2-1; 10 positions agree with TRBD2. The CDR3 totals 15 residues. Germline V gene sequence: CDR1 SGHAT, CDR2 FQNNGV. J lost 6 bases, V lost 5 bases, and 7 bases had no gene match. The chain's CDR3 is CASSPRAGGSNEQFF. The DNA of the CDR3 is TGTGCCAGCAGCCCACGAGCGGGAGGGTCCAATGAGCAGTTCTTC.

This clonotype occurred many times. The chain links TRBV6-1 to TRBJ2-5; TRBD1 or TRBD2 may be the D gene (7 bases each). Trimming left V 5 bases short and J 4 bases short, with 17 bases between. This CDR3 has 15 amino acids. Germline CDR1 MNHNS, CDR2 SASEGT. CDR3 nucleotide sequence: TGTGCCAGCAGTCCCTCGGGCAGGGGGGGAGAGACCCAGTACTTC. Translation: CASSPSGRGGETQYF.

The chain carries TRBV28 and TRBJ2-7; 8 bases match TRBD1. The germline V gene has CDR1 MDHEN and CDR2 SYDVKM. V was pared by 2 bases and J by 2 bases, with 5 bases of the junction left unmatched. The CDR3 consists of 15 residues. CDR3 residues: CASSLRDRTTYEQYF. The CDR3 nucleotides are TGTGCCAGCAGTTTAAGGGACAGGACAACCTACGAGCAGTACTTC.

This clonotype came up a few times. This chain uses TRBV20-1 with TRBJ2-5; weak D call: TRBD2 (5 bases). This CDR3 contains 13 residues. Trimming took off 7 bases at V and 5 bases at J, with 17 bases between the two ends. Germline CDR1 reads DFQATT; CDR2 reads SNEGSKA (reference sequence). The CDR3 loop reads CSVRGVGGETQYF. For the CDR3, the DNA is TGCAGTGTCCGGGGAGTAGGCGGGGAGACCCAGTACTTC.

This clonotype was observed at least ten times. V gene TRBV28 combines with J gene TRBJ2-3; D perhaps matches TRBD1 (6 bases). The CDR3 contains 17 residues. V shed 3 bases and J shed 0 bases, with 16 bases lying between them. The germline V gene has CDR1 MDHEN and CDR2 SYDVKM. CDR3 residues: CASSFGDTRSSTDTQYF. The DNA for the CDR3 is TGTGCCAGCAGTTTTGGGGACACGCGTTCTAGCACAGATACGCAGTATTTT.

This clonotype appeared a few times. The chain links TRBV6-1 to TRBJ2-7, with D perhaps TRBD1 (6 bases). This CDR3 region has 16 residues. Germline values: CDR1 MNHNS, CDR2 SASEGT. Trimming left V 5 bases short and J 4 bases short, with 21 bases between. The CDR3 DNA sequence: TGTGCCAGCAGTCTTTCTACCAGGACAGCTAAATACGAGCAGTACTTC. This gives the protein CASSLSTRTAKYEQYF.